Listed below are T cell receptor beta chains from one sample, sequenced in a study of T cells in Graves' hyperthyroidism and ophthalmopathy. TCRdb processed the multiplex PCR reads anew with MiXCR; each CDR3 protein has one entry. The sample consists of about 590,000 distinct CDR3 sequences, approximately 14% of them appearing once. Sequenced sample: blood. These receptors were taken from a young woman with Graves' ophthalmopathy. Each CDR3 is given with its conserved first and last residue. The D gene is left open where the match is weak. Clone size, where shown, is once, few, many, or a class for clones that have expanded.

D | J | size | V | length | CDR3 | DNA
TRBD2 | TRBJ2-3 | many | TRBV11-3 | 15 | CASSFSGSTADTQYF | TGTGCCAGCAGCTTTAGCGGGAGCACAGCAGATACGCAGTATTTT
- | TRBJ1-3 | many | TRBV11-2 | 17 | CASSYEEGSFVGNTIYF | TGTGCCAGCAGCTACGAGGAAGGCTCCTTCGTGGGAAACACCATATATTTT
- | TRBJ2-7 | many | TRBV7-2 | 12 | CASSILRREQYF | TGTGCCAGCAGCATCCTCCGGAGGGAGCAGTACTTC
- | TRBJ1-5 | - | TRBV30 | 14 | CAWSSPRTGQPQHF | TGTGCCTGGAGTTCACCCCGGACGGGTCAGCCCCAGCATTTT
TRBD1 | TRBJ1-2 | many | TRBV20-1 | 13 | CSAPRTGEYGYTF | TGCAGTGCTCCCCGGACAGGGGAATATGGCTACACCTTC
- | TRBJ2-4 | many | TRBV20-1 | 12 | CSAEQDINIQYF | TGCAGTGCCGAGCAGGATATCAACATTCAGTACTTC
- | TRBJ2-2 | many | TRBV29-1 | 12 | CSGSRNTGELFF | TGCAGCGGAAGTCGGAACACCGGGGAGCTGTTTTTT
- | TRBJ2-1 | - | TRBV4-1 | 13 | CASSRAQSEQGFF | TGCGCCAGCTCAAGGGCCCAGAGCGAACAAGGGTTCTTC
- | TRBJ2-1 | many | TRBV28 | 16 | CASRPHLSGNYNEQFF | TGTGCCAGCAGACCCCACCTTAGCGGAAATTACAATGAGCAGTTCTTC
- | TRBJ1-1 | few | TRBV11-2 | 16 | CASSPTPWQGNTEAFF | TGTGCCAGCAGCCCCACACCGTGGCAGGGGAACACTGAAGCTTTCTTT
- | TRBJ1-6 | - | TRBV6-4 | 15 | CASSDRGLGNSPLHF | TGTGCCAGCAGTGACAGGGGATTGGGTAATTCACCCCTCCACTTT
- | TRBJ1-1 | - | TRBV27 | 15 | CASGSYRVKNTEAFF | TGTGCCAGCGGTTCTTACAGGGTAAAGAACACTGAAGCTTTCTTT
- | TRBJ2-7 | many | TRBV28 | 17 | CASSSVQRGRRSYEQYF | TGTGCCAGCAGTTCGGTTCAGCGAGGCAGGAGGTCCTACGAGCAGTACTTC
- | TRBJ2-1 | many | TRBV3-2 | 12 | CASSRSYNEQFF | TGTGCCAGCAGTCGATCCTACAATGAGCAGTTCTTC
TRBD2 | TRBJ2-7 | many | TRBV10-3 | 15 | CATFHPSGSFHEQYF | TGTGCCACCTTCCACCCTAGCGGGAGTTTCCACGAGCAGTACTTC
- | TRBJ1-6 | - | TRBV4-1 | 17 | CASSQEGGSSYNSPLHF | TGCGCCAGCAGCCAAGAAGGGGGGAGCTCCTATAATTCACCCCTCCACTTT
- | TRBJ1-1 | few | TRBV10-3 | 16 | CAISESPGDKNTEAFF | TGTGCCATCAGTGAGTCCCCCGGGGACAAGAACACTGAAGCTTTCTTT
- | TRBJ1-5 | many | TRBV3-1 | 13 | CASSQEGGQPQHF | TGTGCCAGCAGCCAAGAGGGCGGGCAGCCCCAGCATTTT
- | TRBJ2-2 | many | TRBV6-1 | 14 | CASSNQGRGGELFF | TGTGCCAGCAGTAATCAGGGGCGGGGCGGGGAGCTGTTTTTT
TRBD1 | TRBJ2-7 | few | TRBV13 | 15 | CASSLGLGQGGEQYF | TGTGCCAGCAGCTTAGGCCTCGGACAGGGAGGCGAGCAGTACTTC
TRBD1 | TRBJ2-7 | many | TRBV29-1 | 13 | CSVDIRGQVEQYF | TGCAGCGTTGATATCAGGGGGCAAGTCGAGCAGTACTTC
TRBD2 | TRBJ2-1 | many | TRBV11-1 | 21 | CASSLDYKVFRTSGSYNEQFF | TGTGCCAGCAGCTTAGACTATAAAGTCTTCCGGACTAGCGGGAGCTACAATGAGCAGTTCTTC
- | TRBJ2-3 | many | TRBV29-1 | 11 | CSASGGDTQYF | TGCAGCGCCTCAGGGGGGGATACGCAGTATTTT
- | TRBJ2-5 | few | TRBV12-3/TRBV12-4 | 12 | CASRRGRETQYF | TGTGCCAGCAGAAGAGGGAGGGAGACCCAGTACTTC
- | TRBJ1-5 | - | TRBV2 | 15 | CASTEAGTSNQPQHF | TGTGCCAGCACGGAAGCCGGGACCTCAAATCAGCCCCAGCATTTT
TRBD1 | TRBJ2-3 | many | TRBV2 | 15 | CASSVDREFGDTQYF | TGTGCCAGCAGTGTGGACAGGGAATTTGGAGATACGCAGTATTTT
TRBD2 | TRBJ2-3 | many | TRBV20-1 | 14 | CSARLAGVTDTQYF | TGCAGTGCTCGTCTAGCGGGAGTGACAGATACGCAGTATTTT
- | TRBJ2-2 | - | TRBV27 | 13 | CASSHTGTGELFF | TGTGCCAGCAGTCATACAGGGACCGGGGAGCTGTTTTTT
- | TRBJ2-7 | many | TRBV18 | 15 | CASSPGRMSSYEQYF | TGTGCCAGCTCACCCGGACGTATGAGCTCCTACGAGCAGTACTTC